This T cell receptor (beta chain) was sequenced in a study of T cell responses to AZD1222 COVID-19 vaccine (dated by TCRdb to 2020 to 2023). Looking at the study overall: AZD1222 recipients given second doses at about 4 weeks or at about 12 weeks were pooled, since spike-specific TCR depth and breadth were not found to differ between the two schedules. TCR sequencing covered fewer than 250 trial participants: some 210 given two doses of AZD1222 and about 26 given two doses of MenACWY control vaccine. Trial participants were enrolled into age subgroups of 18-55, 56-69 and 70-plus years, which contained 148, 28 and 57 TCR-sequenced participants, respectively. The research as a whole found: Reportedly, close to half of the unique spike-specific TCRs recognized epitopes lying outside the regions that are mutated in the B.1.351 and B.1.1.7 variants. The vaccine-associated CD4 TCRs covered the entire spike protein, and the dominant responses fell in regions 160-218 and 743-854. Because no samples from the day 14 peak response were available, repertoires could be characterized only after the peak T cell response. Most participants were white British and females outnumbered males, and the authors suggested that clonal diversity may have been underestimated. After two AZD1222 doses, both the breadth and the depth of spike-specific TCRs were significantly higher than at day 0 and than in MenACWY recipients. In the small 56-69-year group, the increase in depth fell short of significance, most likely because of low power. Conclusions about previously exposed vaccinees are limited because only five to seven AZD1222 recipients were SARS-CoV-2 seropositive at baseline.

Concerning this clone: No cognate antigen has been identified for it. No base quality information exists; no much larger clone differs at one position.

The CDR3 regions of human TCRbeta chains were analyzed by immunosequencing. The original pipeline was this. TCRs in the repertoires were matched against a reference library of SARS-CoV-2-specific TCRs that had been generated with the MIRA antigen-specificity platform. Breadth was defined as the fraction of unique TCRs that were SARS-CoV-2-associated, and depth was defined as the fraction of total T cells that were SARS-CoV-2-associated. Using the MIRA data, each spike-specific TCR was mapped to the spike region that the TCR reacts to and placed in a CD4 or CD8 class. Log10-transformed breadth and depth values were compared by one-way ANOVA with Sidak's multiple comparisons tests. TCRdb provides this immuneACCESS table in a form limited to in-frame rearrangements. Some clones are lacking; in checked studies, under half of them reflect an unresolved V gene, and why the rest are absent is not known. That table gives V, J and clone size, and the DNA gave D and trimming. The sample table contains 150,000 to 200,000 clones; only one count was recorded for about 89% of them. The top ten hold approximately 1.8% of the sample.

Taken with the paper, the label for time point translates to: baseline before first vaccination. Samples from vaccinated people were obtained from the UK trials COV001 and COV002, which included a single-blind randomized controlled phase 2/3 trial of AZD1222 (ChAdOx1 nCoV-19) in healthy adults. For TCRbeta chain sequencing, PBMC samples were collected from trial participants at day 0 and at day 28 after the second dose. This sequence originates from an adult in good health. This specimen consisted of peripheral blood, obtained on day 0 of AZD1222 vaccination.

This receptor has the CDR3 CASRLQGPYGYTF. The DNA sequence is as follows: TGTGCCAGCAGATTACAGGGGCCCTATGGCTACACCTTC. The receptor chain draws on TRBV6-6 and TRBJ1-2; TRBD1 agrees with 7 junctional bases. V loses 6 bases at its end and J loses 4 bases; junction bases beyond the gene matches: 5. As encoded in the germline V gene (reference sequence), CDR1 is MNHNY while CDR2 is SVGAGI. From cysteine to phenylalanine, the CDR3 is 13 amino acids long. Of all the DNA, just the CDR3 is kept, 39 bases in frame from base 1.